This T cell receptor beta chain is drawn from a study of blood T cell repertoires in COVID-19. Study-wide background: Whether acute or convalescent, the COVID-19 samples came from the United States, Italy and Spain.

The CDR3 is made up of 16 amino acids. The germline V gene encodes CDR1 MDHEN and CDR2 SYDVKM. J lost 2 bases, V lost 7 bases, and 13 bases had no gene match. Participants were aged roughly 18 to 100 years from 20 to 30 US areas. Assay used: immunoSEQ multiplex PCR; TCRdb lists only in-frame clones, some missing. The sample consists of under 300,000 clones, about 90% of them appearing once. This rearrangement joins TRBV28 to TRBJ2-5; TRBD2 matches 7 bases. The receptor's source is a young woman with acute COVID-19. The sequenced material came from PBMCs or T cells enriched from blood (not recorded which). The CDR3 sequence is CASTSPQPGLQETQYF. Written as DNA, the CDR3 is TGTGCCAGCACCTCCCCTCAGCCGGGACTACAAGAGACCCAGTACTTC.